This T cell receptor (beta chain) derives from a study of identical twins. The CDR3 totals 15 residues. V gave up 5 bases and J gave up 8 bases; unmatched junction bases: 8. The study, taken as a whole, reports: Memory repertoires lacked the insertion deficit that abundant cord blood beta clonotypes showed.

One entry per CDR3 protein, called by TCRdb with MiXCR from the 5' RACE reads. The data show approximately 210,000 distinct CDR3 sequences, around 6.5% seen once. A note on this clonotype: Antigen specificity is unknown.

These data are also associated with another study on T cells expressing NK-cell markers. That publication notes: It was from sorted CD3+CD56+NKG2C+, CD3+CD56+NKG2C- and CD3+CD56-NKG2C+ T cells that TCR beta repertoires came. Several experiments employed an anti-gamma-delta TCR antibody to confine sorting to alpha-beta TCR T cells. Similarly, these clonotypes led the CD3+CD56-NKG2C+ fraction as well in a few donors.

This clonotype was sampled from a woman in her late teens or twenties in good health. Sequenced sample: CD8+ T cells sorted from blood. This sequence joins TRBV12-3 or TRBV12-4 and TRBJ2-2, with 10 positions matching TRBD2. This chain's CDR3 is CASSPQLAGLGELFF. The DNA of the CDR3 is TGTGCCAGCAGTCCCCAACTAGCGGGGTTAGGGGAGCTGTTTTTT.